A single sample is the source of the 26 T cell receptor beta chains below, sequenced in a study of sequential checkpoint blockade in melanoma. Treatment meaning: randomized to nivolumab then ipilimumab (arm A) or the reverse (arm B). Produced via immunoSEQ multiplex PCR; TCRdb's table is partial and in-frame only. The sample records 2,000 to 3,000 clones, approximately 26% being singletons. The sample in question was tumor tissue (inferred from file names), obtained from a patient given nivolumab and ipilimumab in sequence. The receptors were gathered from a human donor with melanoma.

This clone is medium-sized by share. The chain has TRBV11-3 and TRBJ1-1, with no clear D. Germline assignment: CDR1 SGHNT and CDR2 YENEEA. This CDR3 spans 14 amino acids. V was cut by 2 bases and J by 11 bases, with 18 bases left in between. CDR3 in amino acids: CASSLSSRALGAFF. Written as DNA, the CDR3 is TGTGCCAGCAGCTTATCATCGAGGGCCCTTGGGGCTTTCTTT.

In this sample, this clone turned up a few times. The chain employs TRBV11-3 and TRBJ2-3; TRBD2 aligns across 12 bases. Germline trimming cut 4 bases from V and 4 bases from J; bases unmatched to any gene: 3. The CDR3 contains 15 residues. The germline V gene encodes CDR1 SGHNT and CDR2 YENEEA. Here the CDR3 DNA reads TGTGCCAGCAGCTCCGGGACTAGCGGGCCAGATACGCAGTATTTT. Amino acids: CASSSGTSGPDTQYF.

This clone appeared a few times. The genes are TRBV9 and TRBJ2-7, with a weak D call TRBD2 (5 bases). The CDR3 covers 14 residues. Germline loops: CDR1 SGDLS, CDR2 YYNGEE. V was shortened by 0 bases and J by 3 bases, with 10 bases between the two germline ends. This CDR3 is CASSVGTGYYEQYF. CDR3 coding DNA: TGTGCCAGCAGCGTAGGGACGGGGTACTACGAGCAGTACTTC.

The chain is built from TRBV15 and TRBJ2-7; 8 bases agree with TRBD2. This CDR3 comprises 17 residues. The J segment lost 2 bases and the V segment lost 0 bases, leaving 9 bases of the junction unmatched. Germline assignment: CDR1 LNHNV and CDR2 YYDKDF (reference sequence). This chain's CDR3 is CATSRDRRSGRPYEQYF. The DNA of the CDR3 is TGTGCCACCAGCAGAGATCGGCGGAGCGGGAGACCCTACGAGCAGTACTTC.

The V gene is TRBV19, the J gene TRBJ2-7; TRBD1 or TRBD2 may be the D gene (5 bases each). This CDR3 has 17 amino acids. Germline V gene data show CDR1 as LNHDA and CDR2 as SQIVND (reference sequence). The germline V and J ends were trimmed by 6 bases and 2 bases, with 23 bases remaining between them. The CDR3: CASSAPGSGTIAYEQYF. CDR3 bases: TGTGCCAGTAGCGCACCTGGATCCGGGACGATCGCCTACGAGCAGTACTTC.

Only a few counts were recorded for this clone. The chain carries TRBV15 and TRBJ2-7; a possible D gene is TRBD1 (6 bases). There are 14 residues in the CDR3. CDR1 is LNHNV and CDR2 is YYDKDF in the germline V gene (reference sequence). The V and J ends lost 6 bases and 1 base respectively, with 13 bases between them. This chain's CDR3 is CATRMDRISYEQYF. CDR3 bases: TGTGCCACCAGGATGGACAGAATATCCTACGAGCAGTACTTC.

This clone is labeled medium-sized. The chain has TRBV5-1 and TRBJ1-4; the D is unclear. Looked up from germline, CDR1 is SGHRS and CDR2 is YFSETQ. The ends were cut back, 4 bases at V and 6 bases at J, with 19 bases in the middle. The CDR3 is 16 residues long. CDR3 sequence reads: CASSPLPRTPDEKLFF. CDR3 sequence (DNA): TGCGCCAGCAGCCCACTACCCCGGACTCCGGATGAAAAACTGTTTTTT.

This sequence joins TRBV4-1 and TRBJ1-1; D uncertain. This CDR3 is 13 amino acids long. V dropped 5 bases and J dropped 1 base, with 8 bases sitting between them. The germline V gene encodes CDR1 MGHRA and CDR2 YSYEKL. This CDR3 is CASSYDPNTEAFF. DNA for the CDR3: TGCGCCAGCAGCTACGACCCGAACACTGAAGCTTTCTTT.

The V gene is TRBV11-3, the J gene TRBJ1-2, with a possible D match to TRBD1 (6 bases). The CDR3 covers 14 residues. The V gene lost 7 bases and the J gene lost 4 bases, with 16 bases spanning the gap. Germline CDR1 reads SGHNT; CDR2 reads YENEEA. The CDR3 protein is CASTGGRGPYGYTF. CDR3 sequence (DNA): TGTGCCAGCACCGGGGGGCGGGGACCCTATGGCTACACCTTC.

CDR3 bases: TGCGCCAGCAGCGGGACAGGGATTAAAGAGACCCAGTACTTC. Translating gives CASSGTGIKETQYF. The chain carries TRBV5-1 and TRBJ2-5; 9 nucleotides align to TRBD1. Looked up from germline, CDR1 is SGHRS and CDR2 is YFSETQ. The CDR3 contains 14 residues. Trimming cost V 4 bases and J 3 bases; bases outside gene matches: 4.

This clone was seen only a few times. The chain has TRBV25-1 and TRBJ1-2; TRBD1 is a possible D gene (5 bases). The CDR3 extends over 13 amino acids. Trimming shortened V by 9 bases and J by 1 base, and 12 bases separated the two germline ends. Germline CDR1 MGHDK, CDR2 SYGVNS. Written as DNA, the CDR3 is TGTGCCAGTGGGGCCACAAGTAACTATGGCTACACCTTC. Translating it yields CASGATSNYGYTF.

This clone has more than one count but fewer than ten. The chain is built from TRBV19 and TRBJ1-5, with 9 bases identical to TRBD1. V shed 3 bases, J shed 6 bases, and the junction held 6 bases outside the gene matches. The length of the CDR3 is 15 residues. The germline V gene has CDR1 LNHDA and CDR2 SQIVND (reference sequence). This chain's CDR3 is CASSMGQGRTQPQHF. The CDR3 DNA follows: TGTGCCAGTAGTATGGGACAGGGTAGAACTCAGCCCCAGCATTTT.

V gene TRBV19 combines with J gene TRBJ1-6; 7 positions match TRBD1. The CDR3 is 15 amino acids. Germline V gives CDR1 LNHDA, CDR2 SQIVND (reference sequence). The V and J ends lost 3 bases and 6 bases, in that order; junction bases with no gene match: 5. The CDR3 is CASSIYGTANSPLHF. In DNA form, the CDR3 reads TGTGCCAGTAGTATTTACGGGACAGCTAATTCACCCCTCCACTTT.

This chain uses TRBV11-3 with TRBJ2-3; the D is unclear. Trimming stripped 0 bases from V and 2 bases from J, with 6 bases between. There are 14 residues in the CDR3. Per germline, CDR1 SGHNT and CDR2 YENEEA. The CDR3 region has the DNA TGTGCCAGCAGCTTAGATGGCAACACAGATACGCAGTATTTT. Translation: CASSLDGNTDTQYF. Variable domain in full (rest from reference TRBV11-3 and TRBJ2-3): EAGVVQSPRYKIIEKKQPVAFWCNPISGHNTLYWYLQNLGQGPELLIRYENEEAVDDSQLPKDRFSAERLKGVDSTLKIQPAELGDSAVYLCASSLDGNTDTQYFGPGTRLTVL.

CDR3 protein: CASSPVTPNYGYTF. The CDR3 DNA follows: TGTGCCAGCTCACCAGTTACACCTAACTATGGCTACACCTTC. This chain connects TRBV18 to TRBJ1-2; D is undetermined. With 2 bases removed from V and 0 bases from J, the gap between germline ends came to 7 bases. CDR3 length: 14 residues. Germline loops: CDR1 KGHSH, CDR2 LQKENI.

The rearrangement uses TRBV10-1 and TRBJ2-1; 9 bases match TRBD2. The CDR3 is 16 amino acids. Germline CDR1 WNHNN, CDR2 SYGVQD (reference sequence). The junction had 13 bases not matched to a gene; V was cut back by 6 bases and J by 7 bases. The CDR3 nucleotides are TGCGCCAGCAGCTCGTTTGTGGCGGGGGGGCGGAATGAGCAGTTCTTC. It codes for CASSSFVAGGRNEQFF.

The J gene is TRBJ1-5, the V gene TRBV19, with a weak D call TRBD1 (6 bases). Looked up from germline, CDR1 is LNHDA and CDR2 is SQIVND (reference sequence). This CDR3 region has 15 residues. The V gene lost 3 bases and the J gene lost 6 bases, with 15 bases spanning the gap. CDR3 protein: CASSMVGGAGQPQHF. For the CDR3, the DNA is TGTGCCAGTAGTATGGTGGGGGGCGCGGGTCAGCCCCAGCATTTT.

The genes are TRBV10-3 and TRBJ1-1; maybe TRBD1 (5 bases). Germline CDR1 reads ENHRY; CDR2 reads SYGVKD. The CDR3 is 15 residues long. Trimming removed 0 bases from V and 6 bases from J, with 14 bases in between. The DNA of the CDR3 is TGTGCCATCAGTGAGTCGAGCCAGGGAGCTTCTGAAGCTTTCTTT. This translates into CAISESSQGASEAFF.

Only a few counts were recorded for this clone. The chain joins TRBV6-4 to TRBJ1-1, with D possibly being TRBD1 (5 bases). Germline V gene sequence: CDR1 MRHNA, CDR2 SNTAGT. The V end was cut by 6 bases, the J end by 11 bases, with 13 bases between. The length of the CDR3 is 11 residues. The CDR3 sequence: CASRWGIWAFF. In DNA form, the CDR3 reads TGTGCCAGCAGGTGGGGGATCTGGGCTTTCTTT.

This clone was observed a handful of times. The V and J genes are TRBV15 and TRBJ2-3; the match to TRBD2 covers 12 bases. Looked up from germline, CDR1 is LNHNV and CDR2 is YYDKDF (reference sequence). J lost 2 bases, V lost 0 bases, and 6 bases had no gene match. The CDR3 spans 18 residues. This chain's CDR3 is CATSRDGRTSGNTDTQYF. The CDR3 DNA follows: TGTGCCACCAGCAGAGATGGTAGGACTAGCGGGAACACAGATACGCAGTATTTT.

The rearrangement uses TRBV19 and TRBJ2-3; 9 bases match TRBD2. The CDR3 contains 13 residues. Germline assignment: CDR1 LNHDA and CDR2 SQIVND (reference sequence). J lost 6 bases, V lost 6 bases, and 4 bases had no gene match. CDR3 sequence reads: CASRLAGSDTQYF. CDR3 nucleotides: TGTGCCAGTAGGCTAGCGGGGAGCGATACGCAGTATTTT.

In this sample, this clone turned up once. The chain couples TRBV19 to TRBJ1-1, with TRBD1 identical over 7 bases. The CDR3 is 15 amino acids. After removal of 9 bases from V and 3 bases from J, the junction contained 13 bases not matched to a gene. Germline lookup yields CDR1 LNHDA and CDR2 SQIVND (reference sequence). CDR3 region: CASGFTGVVDTEAFF. The CDR3 DNA reads TGTGCCAGCGGTTTCACAGGGGTGGTCGACACTGAAGCTTTCTTT.

The rearrangement uses TRBV10-2 and TRBJ1-2; D uncertain. This CDR3 has 13 amino acids. Germline CDR1 and CDR2: WSHSY and SAAADI. Between the trimmed V and J ends, which lost 7 bases and 6 bases, there was a span of 15 bases. CDR3 DNA sequence: TGCGCCAGCAAGACACCCTCATGGGATGGCTACACCTTC. Amino acid sequence: CASKTPSWDGYTF.

The chain carries TRBV7-6 and TRBJ1-1, with D possibly TRBD1 on 5 matching bases. Germline CDR1 is SGHVS and CDR2 is FNYEAQ. The germline V and J ends were trimmed by 2 bases and 3 bases, with 13 bases remaining between them. This CDR3 spans 15 amino acids. This CDR3 is CASSLKAGPYTEAFF. CDR3 DNA sequence: TGTGCCAGCAGCTTAAAGGCAGGGCCTTACACTGAAGCTTTCTTT.

This chain uses TRBV19 with TRBJ1-2, with 8 bases lining up with TRBD1. The CDR3 has 16 amino acids. V was clipped by 5 bases and J by 4 bases; unmatched bases: 12. Germline assignment: CDR1 LNHDA and CDR2 SQIVND (reference sequence). DNA of the CDR3: TGTGCCAGTAGTCGAGCAGGGGGCCCTATGGGCTATGGCTACACCTTC. Residues: CASSRAGGPMGYGYTF.

This clone was observed a few times. The rearrangement links TRBV5-1 to TRBJ2-3; 10 positions match TRBD1. The CDR3 is made up of 15 amino acids. Germline trimming cut 6 bases from V and 5 bases from J; bases unmatched to any gene: 9. Germline CDR1 and CDR2: SGHRS and YFSETQ. The CDR3 bases are TGCGCCAGCACCCGGCGACAGGGGGCGTTAGATACGCAGTATTTT. It encodes CASTRRQGALDTQYF.